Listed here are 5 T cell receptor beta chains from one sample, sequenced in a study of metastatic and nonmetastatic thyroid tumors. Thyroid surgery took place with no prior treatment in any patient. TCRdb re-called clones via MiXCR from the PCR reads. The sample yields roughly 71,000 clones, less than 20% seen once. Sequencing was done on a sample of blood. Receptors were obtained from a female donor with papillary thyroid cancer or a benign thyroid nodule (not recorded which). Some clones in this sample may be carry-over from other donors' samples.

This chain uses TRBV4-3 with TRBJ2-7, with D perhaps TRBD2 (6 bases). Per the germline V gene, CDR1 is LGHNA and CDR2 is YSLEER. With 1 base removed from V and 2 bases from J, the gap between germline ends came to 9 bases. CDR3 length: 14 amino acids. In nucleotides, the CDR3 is TGCGCCAGCAGCCAAGTAGCGGATACCTACGAGCAGTACTTC. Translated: CASSQVADTYEQYF.

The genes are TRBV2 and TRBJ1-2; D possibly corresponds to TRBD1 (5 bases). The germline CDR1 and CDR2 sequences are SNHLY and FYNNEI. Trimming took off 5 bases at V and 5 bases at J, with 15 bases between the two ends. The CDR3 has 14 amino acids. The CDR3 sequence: CASSRGAADYGYTF. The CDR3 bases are TGTGCCAGCAGTCGCGGGGCGGCGGATTATGGCTACACCTTC.

The CDR3 protein is CSARLAGAPTPYEQYF. CDR3 in DNA: TGCAGTGCTCGACTAGCGGGAGCCCCCACCCCCTACGAGCAGTACTTC. The chain combines TRBV20-1 with TRBJ2-7; 12 positions match TRBD2. The ends lost 5 bases at V and 2 bases at J; junction bases unmatched: 10. CDR3 length: 16 amino acids. CDR1 and CDR2 (germline): DFQATT, SNEGSKA (reference sequence).

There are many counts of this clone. The CDR3 DNA follows: TGCGCCAGCAATGGCGGGACCCCCTATCCGTTCTTC. Translated, it gives CASNGGTPYPFF. The rearrangement joins TRBV5-1 to TRBJ2-1; possibly TRBD2 for D (6 bases). Per germline, CDR1 SGHRS and CDR2 YFSETQ. CDR3 size: 12 residues. Trimming took 6 bases from V and 15 from J, leaving 19 bases between them.

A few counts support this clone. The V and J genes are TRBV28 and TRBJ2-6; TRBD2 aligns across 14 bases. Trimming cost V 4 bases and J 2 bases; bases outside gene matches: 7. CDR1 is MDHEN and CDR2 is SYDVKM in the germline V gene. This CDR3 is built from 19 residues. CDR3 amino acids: CASSSLWGLAGAGANVLTF. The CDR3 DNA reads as TGTGCCAGCAGTTCCCTCTGGGGACTAGCGGGAGCTGGGGCCAACGTCCTGACTTTC.